This T cell receptor beta chain came from a study of naive and memory T cell subsets. The germline gives CDR1 SGHVS, CDR2 FQNEAQ. The length of the CDR3 is 14 residues. V was trimmed by 4 bases and J by 2 bases, leaving 12 bases between them. The beta constant-region primer was an equimolar mix of two oligonucleotides covering TRBC1 and TRBC2. TCRdb re-analysed the UMI-ligation and nested PCR reads in MiXCR, keeping a single row per CDR3 protein. The sample carries 150,000 or so distinct CDR3 sequences, approximately 15% recorded once. The rearrangement joins TRBV7-8 to TRBJ2-7; TRBD1 might be the D (6 bases). The source of this sequence is a human donor in good health. The sample consisted of naive CD4+ T cells from blood. The CDR3 loop reads CASSSRTVPYEQYF. The CDR3 DNA reads TGTGCCAGCAGCTCCCGGACAGTACCCTACGAGCAGTACTTC.